One sample yielded the 17 T cell receptor beta chains listed below, sequenced in a study of CD8 T cells in Susac syndrome. Reverse transcription used 0.5 to 1 ug RNA and random hexamers. TCRdb used MiXCR to reprocess the immunoSEQ multiplex PCR reads, holding one entry per CDR3 protein. The sample records some 260,000 distinct CDR3 sequences, 93% being singletons. The sequenced sample consisted of CD4+ T cells from PBMCs. These receptors came from a human donor with multiple sclerosis.

The CDR3 DNA reads TGTGCCAGCAGTTGGGACCGGCCCTACGAGCAGTACTTC. It encodes CASSWDRPYEQYF. The chain uses TRBV12-3 or TRBV12-4 and TRBJ2-7, with D perhaps being TRBD1 or TRBD2 (5 bases each). V lost 4 bases and J 2 bases, leaving 9 bases between the germline ends. This CDR3 region has 13 residues.

This chain joins TRBV15 and TRBJ1-2; D is unclear. The CDR3 contains 14 residues. The germline V gene has CDR1 LNHNV and CDR2 YYDKDF (reference sequence). V lost 1 base and J 0 bases, leaving 6 bases between the germline ends. The CDR3 region has the DNA TGTGCCACCAGCAGAGCCCCCCCTAACTATGGCTACACCTTC. It codes for CATSRAPPNYGYTF.

The V call is TRBV7-2, the J call TRBJ1-1; perhaps TRBD1 as D (5 bases). The CDR3 spans 14 residues. The germline V gene has CDR1 SGHTA and CDR2 FQGNSA. Trimming took off 6 bases at V and 3 bases at J, with 14 bases between the two ends. The chain's CDR3 is CASSRSGGYTEAFF. CDR3 DNA sequence: TGTGCCAGCAGTCGTTCGGGGGGTTACACTGAAGCTTTCTTT.

This chain joins TRBV7-2 and TRBJ1-2, with 7 bases aligning to TRBD1. Trimming took 7 bases from V and 8 from J; bases not matched to a gene: 10. The length of the CDR3 is 13 residues. Looked up from germline, CDR1 is SGHTA and CDR2 is FQGNSA. The CDR3 coding sequence is TGTGCCAGCACCTTCGACAGGGCGGGCGGCTACACCTTC. It yields the protein CASTFDRAGGYTF.

This rearrangement joins TRBV30 to TRBJ1-6; TRBD1 matches at 9 bases. This CDR3 is built from 15 residues. The junction had 8 bases not matched to a gene; V was cut back by 3 bases and J by 8 bases. Germline values: CDR1 GTSNPN, CDR2 SVGIG (reference sequence). The CDR3 sequence: CAWSAGTGNHSPLHF. CDR3 nucleotides: TGTGCCTGGAGCGCCGGGACAGGGAATCATTCACCCCTCCACTTT.

The chain joins TRBV19 to TRBJ2-1; 10 positions match TRBD2. The CDR3 is made up of 15 amino acids. Germline trimming cut 3 bases from V and 15 bases from J; bases unmatched to any gene: 14. Germline CDR1 LNHDA, CDR2 SQIVND (reference sequence). Here the CDR3 reads CASSIMESSGSLAFF. The CDR3 DNA follows: TGTGCCAGTAGTATCATGGAGTCTAGCGGGAGCTTAGCGTTCTTC.

The chain is built from TRBV5-1 and TRBJ1-4; 8 nucleotides agree with TRBD1. CDR3 length equals 15 residues. J lost 0 bases, V lost 6 bases, and 4 bases had no gene match. Germline CDR1 SGHRS, CDR2 YFSETQ. The DNA of the CDR3 is TGCGCCAGCAAGTACAGGGGGACAACTAATGAAAAACTGTTTTTT. Translation gives CASKYRGTTNEKLFF.

In this sample, this clonotype turned up once. The chain joins TRBV7-9 to TRBJ1-4; no clear D. Per germline, CDR1 SEHNR and CDR2 FQNEAQ (reference sequence). This CDR3 is built from 13 residues. V was clipped by 4 bases and J by 7 bases, with 10 bases between them. The DNA of the CDR3 is TGTGCCAGCAGCTCACCGGGAGTTGAAAAACTGTTTTTT. Translating gives CASSSPGVEKLFF.

This chain uses TRBV5-4 with TRBJ2-7; 9 bases match TRBD2. CDR3 length: 15 residues. V was pared by 0 bases and J by 4 bases, with 5 bases of the junction left unmatched. Germline assignment: CDR1 SGHNT and CDR2 YYREEE (reference sequence). The CDR3 here is CASSLGGGAHYEQYF. DNA for the CDR3: TGTGCCAGCAGCTTGGGCGGGGGGGCCCATTACGAGCAGTACTTC.

The V call is TRBV12-3 or TRBV12-4, the J call TRBJ2-1, with D possibly TRBD2 on 6 matching bases. With 4 bases removed from V and 8 bases from J, the gap between germline ends came to 15 bases. CDR3 length: 14 amino acids. The CDR3 bases are TGTGCCAGCAGTTCCGGGACTCATGGCCATGAGCAGTTCTTC. Translation: CASSSGTHGHEQFF.

This chain links TRBV9 with TRBJ1-2; D gene uncertain. From germline, CDR1 is SGDLS and CDR2 YYNGEE. This CDR3 is built from 12 residues. Trimming removed 2 bases from V and 8 bases from J, with 10 bases in between. In DNA, the CDR3 is TGTGCCAGCAGCGTGCTCGCGGGGGGCTACACCTTC. It translates to CASSVLAGGYTF.

The chain uses TRBV28 and TRBJ2-5; the match to TRBD1 covers 7 bases. This CDR3 comprises 13 residues. Germline V lookup: CDR1 MDHEN, CDR2 SYDVKM. Trimming removed 8 bases from V and 4 bases from J; junction bases left unmatched: 7. This CDR3 is CASHRGERETQYF. CDR3 in DNA: TGTGCCAGCCACAGGGGAGAAAGAGAGACCCAGTACTTC.

The V gene is TRBV15, the J gene TRBJ1-1, with D possibly TRBD1 on 6 matching bases. The germline V gene has CDR1 LNHNV and CDR2 YYDKDF (reference sequence). The CDR3 sequence is 14 residues long. V lost 1 base and J 6 bases, leaving 12 bases between the germline ends. CDR3: CATSRGGRTPEAFF. Written as DNA, the CDR3 is TGTGCCACCAGCAGAGGGGGGCGAACTCCTGAAGCTTTCTTT.

The chain combines TRBV29-1 with TRBJ2-3; 8 positions agree with TRBD2. With 8 bases clipped from V and 3 bases from J, the junction kept 7 bases outside the gene matches. The CDR3 has 13 residues. The germline V gene has CDR1 SQVTM and CDR2 ANQGSEA. In nucleotides, the CDR3 is TGCAGCAGTAGCGGGGACCTGACAGATACGCAGTATTTT. Its translation: CSSSGDLTDTQYF.

The rearrangement joins TRBV29-1 to TRBJ2-1; weak D call: TRBD2 (5 bases). Germline CDR1 and CDR2: SQVTM and ANQGSEA. CDR3 length: 14 amino acids. Trimming took off 1 base at V and 9 bases at J, with 16 bases between the two ends. The CDR3 here is CSVEGLDRGSEQFF. In nucleotides, the CDR3 is TGCAGCGTTGAAGGGCTAGATCGAGGGTCTGAGCAGTTCTTC.

The chain uses TRBV20-1 and TRBJ1-3; 7 nucleotides align to TRBD1. CDR3 length: 14 residues. CDR1 DFQATT and CDR2 SNEGSKA come from the germline V gene (reference sequence). V gave up 4 bases and J gave up 0 bases; unmatched junction bases: 3. In DNA, the CDR3 is TGCAGTGCTATGACAGGGCTCTCTGGAAACACCATATATTTT. Translation: CSAMTGLSGNTIYF.

The V and J genes are TRBV6-4 and TRBJ2-6; the D is unclear. Per the germline V gene, CDR1 is MRHNA and CDR2 is SNTAGT. V lost 5 bases and J lost 5, with 7 bases in between. The CDR3 totals 13 residues. The CDR3 sequence: CASSPSRANVLTF. CDR3 nucleotide sequence: TGTGCCAGCAGTCCGTCTCGGGCCAACGTCCTGACTTTC.